Each of the 19 T cell receptor beta chains below was sequenced from the same sample in a study of shared clonotypes between healthy human individuals. The protocol was immunoSEQ multiplex PCR, while the TCRdb copy is restricted to in-frame clones and leaves out a portion. The sample shows about 470,000 clones, about four fifths of them seen only once. Material: PBMCs. The receptors here all came from a woman between 40 and 55 years old in good health. Some clones in this sample may be carry-over from other donors' samples.

The J gene is TRBJ2-5, the V gene TRBV19; D is perhaps TRBD2 (6 bases). The V end lost 1 base, the J end lost 5 bases, and 11 bases lay between the germline ends. Germline V CDR1 and CDR2: LNHDA, SQIVND (reference sequence). CDR3 length equals 14 residues. CDR3 in DNA: TGTGCCAGTAGTATAGGGACGGCGGGGGAGACCCAGTACTTC. Translating it yields CASSIGTAGETQYF.

This chain connects TRBV19 to TRBJ2-1, with 12 nucleotides matching TRBD2. Trimming cost V 0 bases and J 6 bases; bases outside gene matches: 3. CDR3 size: 16 residues. In germline, CDR1 is LNHDA, CDR2 SQIVND (reference sequence). In DNA form, the CDR3 reads TGTGCCAGTAGTATAGAAAGACTAGCGGGAGCCAATGAGCAGTTCTTC. Translated, it gives CASSIERLAGANEQFF.

This clone was seen only once. The chain recombines TRBV5-4 with TRBJ2-7; 10 bases map to TRBD1. Germline trimming cut 4 bases from V and 5 bases from J; bases unmatched to any gene: 6. The V gene's germline CDR1 is SGHNT and CDR2 YYREEE (reference sequence). The CDR3 runs 14 residues. The CDR3 loop reads CASSATGGRDEQYF. DNA for the CDR3: TGTGCCAGCAGCGCGACAGGGGGCAGGGACGAGCAGTACTTC.

The rearrangement links TRBV29-1 to TRBJ2-2; 10 bases are a match to TRBD2. CDR3 size: 14 residues. The germline V gene has CDR1 SQVTM and CDR2 ANQGSEA. V dropped 7 bases and J dropped 2; count of bases not matched to a gene: 4. CDR3 amino acids: CSASGRANTGELFF. The CDR3 coding sequence is TGCAGCGCAAGCGGGAGGGCCAACACCGGGGAGCTGTTTTTT.

The CDR3 is CASSSIWGEQFF. The CDR3 DNA sequence: TGTGCCAGCAGCTCCATCTGGGGTGAGCAGTTCTTC. The chain is built from TRBV7-8 and TRBJ2-1; D ambiguous. V lost 4 bases and J lost 9, with 10 bases in between. Germline assignment: CDR1 SGHVS and CDR2 FQNEAQ. This CDR3 is 12 amino acids long.

The chain is built from TRBV2 and TRBJ2-2; D call uncertain. Germline V gives CDR1 SNHLY, CDR2 FYNNEI. The CDR3 extends over 13 amino acids. V lost 2 bases and J 8 bases, leaving 9 bases between the germline ends. The CDR3 protein is CASSEIREGELFF. The DNA of the CDR3 is TGTGCCAGCAGTGAAATCCGCGAGGGGGAGCTGTTTTTT.

As concerns this clone: Other nucleotide sequences in the sample specify the same CDR3. The gene calls are TRBV4-2 and TRBJ2-7, with 10 bases fitting TRBD2. CDR1 and CDR2 from the germline V gene are LGHNA and YNFKEQ. The CDR3 has 15 amino acids. Trimming cost V 5 bases and J 4 bases; bases outside gene matches: 8. DNA of the CDR3: TGTGCCAGCAGCTTAGCGGGAGGATTGGTGTACGAGCAGTACTTC. Its protein product is CASSLAGGLVYEQYF.

The chain combines TRBV4-1 with TRBJ2-3, with 14 bases fitting TRBD2. The junction had 9 bases not matched to a gene; V was cut back by 3 bases and J by 4 bases. The germline CDR1 and CDR2 sequences are MGHRA and YSYEKL. The CDR3 is 18 residues long. CDR3 DNA: TGCGCCAGCAGCCACCTGAGACTAGCGGGAGGGCCGCCAGATACGCAGTATTTT. Protein: CASSHLRLAGGPPDTQYF.

V and J are TRBV4-2 and TRBJ1-4; 9 bases map to TRBD1. CDR3 length: 16 residues. Germline CDR1 LGHNA, CDR2 YNFKEQ. Trimming took 0 bases from V and 8 from J; bases not matched to a gene: 7. The CDR3 DNA reads as TGTGCCAGCAGCCAAGAAACAGGGGGCGCTCAGGAAAAACTGTTTTTT. Protein: CASSQETGGAQEKLFF.

CDR3 region: CASSQEVGVSFNEKLFF. The CDR3 DNA follows: TGTGCCAGCAGCCAAGAAGTGGGTGTCAGCTTTAATGAAAAACTGTTTTTT. The rearrangement joins TRBV14 to TRBJ1-4; D is undetermined. The ends were cut back, 0 bases at V and 4 bases at J, with 15 bases in the middle. The CDR3 extends over 17 amino acids. Germline V gene lookup returns CDR1 SGHDN and CDR2 FVKESK.

The CDR3 is CASSVEGRHQETQYF. The CDR3 region has the DNA TGTGCCAGCAGCGTAGAAGGCAGACACCAAGAGACCCAGTACTTC. This rearrangement joins TRBV9 to TRBJ2-5; D not certain. The CDR3 runs 15 residues. Looked up from germline, CDR1 is SGDLS and CDR2 is YYNGEE. V was cut by 0 bases and J by 0 bases, with 9 bases left in between. The full variable domain, in which reference TRBV9 and TRBJ2-5 provide the parts outside the CDR3, is DSGVTQTPKHLITATGQRVTLRCSPRSGDLSVYWYQQSLDQGLQFLIQYYNGEERAKGNILERFSAQQFPDLHSELNLSSLELGDSALYFCASSVEGRHQETQYFGPGTRLLVL.

The chain recombines TRBV5-1 with TRBJ1-5; D is unclear. The ends were cut back, 2 bases at V and 1 base at J, with 10 bases in the middle. This CDR3 region has 15 residues. CDR1 is SGHRS and CDR2 is YFSETQ in the germline V gene. CDR3 loop: CASSLGEWSNQPQHF. DNA of the CDR3: TGCGCCAGCAGCTTAGGAGAATGGAGCAATCAGCCCCAGCATTTT.

This clone occurred many times. This chain links TRBV4-2 with TRBJ2-1; TRBD2 matches at 10 bases. This CDR3 region has 16 residues. V trimming: 0 bases; J trimming: 2 bases; junction bases outside the gene matches: 1. Germline CDR1 reads LGHNA; CDR2 reads YNFKEQ. The CDR3 DNA sequence: TGTGCCAGCAGCCAAGATCTAGCGGGAGCCTACAATGAGCAGTTCTTC. Translating gives CASSQDLAGAYNEQFF.

The rearrangement joins TRBV7-8 to TRBJ1-3; TRBD1 is a possible D gene (6 bases). The germline gives CDR1 SGHVS, CDR2 FQNEAQ. V dropped 0 bases and J dropped 3 bases, with 12 bases sitting between them. The CDR3 is made up of 16 amino acids. CDR3 amino acids: CASSLALAQGGNTIYF. In DNA, the CDR3 is TGTGCCAGCAGCTTAGCCCTAGCACAGGGTGGAAACACCATATATTTT. The entire variable domain, with the rest obtained from reference TRBV7-8 and TRBJ1-3, is as follows: GAGVSQSPRYKVAKRGQDVALRCDPISGHVSLFWYQQALGQGPEFLTYFQNEAQLDKSGLPSDRFFAERPEGSVSTLKIQRTQQEDSAVYLCASSLALAQGGNTIYFGEGSWLTVV.

This clone appeared once. The CDR3 sequence: CAWSAGSSGNTIYF. The CDR3, as DNA: TGTGCCTGGAGTGCGGGGAGTTCTGGAAACACCATATATTTT. The rearrangement links TRBV30 to TRBJ1-3, with unresolved D. Trimming left V 1 base short and J 1 base short, with 8 bases between. CDR1 and CDR2 (germline): GTSNPN, SVGIG (reference sequence). The CDR3 extends over 14 amino acids.

About this clone: At one end the junction does not follow the germline gene, possibly because of a read error. The chain has TRBV9 and TRBJ1-4; 7 bases are shared with TRBD1. The CDR3 runs to 14 residues. Looked up from germline, CDR1 is SGDLS and CDR2 is YYNGEE. The CDR3 is CASIVGGLEEKLFF. In DNA, the CDR3 is TGTGCCAGCATCGTAGGGGGCTTGGAGGAAAAACTGTTTTTT.

J is TRBJ2-7 and V is TRBV5-4, with TRBD2 identical over 11 bases. Per germline, CDR1 SGHNT and CDR2 YYREEE (reference sequence). Unmatched junction bases numbered 5, after V lost 4 bases and J lost 2 bases. The CDR3 contains 15 residues. CDR3 residues: CASSAGLAATYEQYF. CDR3 in DNA: TGTGCCAGCAGCGCGGGACTAGCGGCCACCTACGAGCAGTACTTC.

This chain links TRBV7-2 with TRBJ2-1, with TRBD2 matching over 13 bases. Per germline, CDR1 SGHTA and CDR2 FQGNSA. Trimming removed 4 bases from V and 9 bases from J; junction bases left unmatched: 6. This CDR3 spans 15 amino acids. The CDR3 DNA is TGTGCCAGCAGCTATTGGACTAGCGGGAGCACTGAGCAGTTCTTC. It is translated as CASSYWTSGSTEQFF.

V gene TRBV5-1 combines with J gene TRBJ2-2; D perhaps matches TRBD1 (6 bases). Trimming cost V 4 bases and J 1 base, with 11 bases left between them. The CDR3 has 15 residues. The V gene's germline CDR1 is SGHRS and CDR2 YFSETQ. CDR3 sequence: CASSPLDRNTGELFF. The DNA for the CDR3 is TGCGCCAGCAGCCCACTGGACAGGAACACCGGGGAGCTGTTTTTT.